This paragraph covers one T cell receptor (beta chain) sequence. The antigen remains unidentified. The data derive from a study of Ad26.COV2.S vaccination and SARS-CoV-2 variants. Study context: Ad26.COV2.S shots went into the muscle once or twice, 56 days apart.

Treatment noted: about 20 received Ad26.COV2.S at low or high dose, single or two shots; 5 received placebo; per-sample allocation not given. Specimens were obtained on day 63 following the first vaccine or placebo injection. It was Wuhan-strain SARS-CoV-2 spike that the Ad26 vaccine vector expressed. The assay was immunoSEQ multiplex PCR, and TCRdb's table has in-frame clones only and misses some. The data hold about 350,000 clones, with roughly 84% observed a single time. Study-level findings and limits: Spike-specific TCR breadth in vaccine recipients exceeded that seen in placebo recipients. Non-spike TCR breadth was similar in vaccine and placebo recipients.

V shed 6 bases and J shed 8 bases, with 17 bases lying between them. CDR3 length: 14 amino acids. In germline, CDR1 is SNHLY, CDR2 FYNNEI. The sample here was peripheral blood, taken in a trial of Ad26.COV2.S vaccine versus placebo. The sequence came from a person aged 18-60 years who received the Ad26.COV2.S COVID-19 vaccine or a placebo. V gene TRBV2 combines with J gene TRBJ1-3, with a tentative D call TRBD1 (6 bases). Here the CDR3 reads CASRFGGSEDTIYF. The CDR3 DNA follows: TGTGCCAGCAGGTTCGGGGGCTCGGAAGACACCATATATTTT.